This TCR beta chain was retrieved from a study of cytomegalovirus exposure and HLA in healthy donors. On the study more broadly: Unique TCRs from HLA-typed donors, around 93 million of them, were held in an early data release.

The PCR used 60 Vbeta and 13 Jbeta primers. TCRdb keeps only in-frame clones here, not all; method: immunoSEQ multiplex PCR. Among more than 150,000 clones listed, 65% to 85% were seen once. Germline CDR1 reads SGHDT; CDR2 reads YYEEEE. This CDR3 region has 13 residues. The V end lost 0 bases, the J end lost 6 bases, and 9 bases lay between the germline ends. This clone was seen once. The specimen was PBMCs. The chain links TRBV5-6 to TRBJ1-1, with unresolved D. The sequence derives from a girl aged 5-17 years in good health and CMV-seropositive. The CDR3 region has the DNA TGTGCCAGCAGCTTGGGGGGAGGAGCTGAAGCTTTCTTT. Residues: CASSLGGGAEAFF.